The 21 T cell receptor beta chains below all came from one sample that was sequenced in a study of metastatic and nonmetastatic thyroid tumors. TCRdb re-called the PCR reads via MiXCR. The table records around 19,000 clones, roughly a sixth of them present only once. Thyroid surgery had not been preceded by any treatment in any patient. The sequenced sample consisted of tumor tissue. These receptors all come from a female donor with papillary thyroid cancer or a benign thyroid nodule (not recorded which). Some clones in this sample may be carry-over from other donors' samples.

This clone occurred many times. The chain employs TRBV2 and TRBJ2-1; 11 bases fit TRBD2. The V and J ends lost 3 bases and 12 bases, in that order; junction bases with no gene match: 4. Germline V gives CDR1 SNHLY, CDR2 FYNNEI. The CDR3 sequence is 13 residues long. The CDR3 DNA sequence: TGTGCCAGCAGTGAGCCTAGCGGGAGGTGGCAGTTCTTC. As protein: CASSEPSGRWQFF.

On this clone itself: A single base separates this from a much larger clone, so it may be a read error. This chain joins TRBV9 and TRBJ2-7; D uncertain. Germline-derived CDR1 and CDR2 are SGDLS and YYNGEE. The CDR3 contains 14 residues. V lost 0 bases and J lost 3, with 10 bases in between. CDR3 in DNA: TGTGCCAGCAGCGTAGCAGTCCGGAACTACGAGCAGTACTTC. Translation: CASSVAVRNYEQYF.

This clone was seen ten or more times. The rearrangement uses TRBV27 and TRBJ2-5, with D maybe TRBD1 (5 bases). The V end lost 5 bases, the J end lost 2 bases, and 15 bases lay between the germline ends. Germline CDR1 MNHEY, CDR2 SMNVEV (reference sequence). The CDR3 is 15 residues long. The CDR3 sequence is CASSPQTDLQETQYF. In DNA form, the CDR3 reads TGTGCCAGCAGTCCCCAGACAGACCTACAAGAGACCCAGTACTTC.

At least ten counts were recorded for this clone. This chain connects TRBV18 to TRBJ2-2; D is perhaps TRBD2 (5 bases). This CDR3 has 16 amino acids. From germline, CDR1 is KGHSH and CDR2 LQKENI. Trimming took 2 bases from V and 2 from J, leaving 12 bases between them. The CDR3 loop reads CASSPRGSLNTGELFF. The CDR3 coding sequence is TGTGCCAGCTCACCAAGAGGGAGCCTCAACACCGGGGAGCTGTTTTTT.

This clone was picked up many times. The V call is TRBV7-2, the J call TRBJ2-3; D gene uncertain. CDR1 is SGHTA, CDR2 FQGNSA, per germline. The CDR3 length is 14 residues. Trimming stripped 1 base from V and 0 bases from J, with 5 bases between. This CDR3 reads CASSLGLSTDTQYF. The CDR3 bases are TGTGCCAGCAGCTTAGGACTTAGCACAGATACGCAGTATTTT.

This clone occurred many times. This chain links TRBV24-1 with TRBJ2-3; possibly TRBD1 for D (5 bases). Trimming pared 7 bases from V and 1 base from J, leaving 8 bases between. There are 13 residues in the CDR3. The germline V gene has CDR1 KGHDR and CDR2 SFDVKD. The CDR3 spells CATREQGTDTQYF. DNA for the CDR3: TGTGCCACCAGGGAACAGGGCACAGATACGCAGTATTTT.

This clone was recorded many times. In DNA form, the CDR3 reads TGTGCCAGCAGTCTAGTAGGGCCAGGCATTTCAGATACGCAGTATTTT. Translation gives CASSLVGPGISDTQYF. The V call is TRBV27, the J call TRBJ2-3; D unclear. V lost 5 bases and J lost 4, with 19 bases in between. CDR1 and CDR2 from the germline V gene are MNHEY and SMNVEV (reference sequence). The CDR3 has 16 residues.

This clone was observed at least ten times. The genes are TRBV15 and TRBJ1-1, with no clear D. The CDR3 totals 14 residues. V was trimmed by 0 bases and J by 0 bases, leaving 5 bases between them. The germline CDR1 and CDR2 sequences are LNHNV and YYDKDF (reference sequence). The DNA for the CDR3 is TGTGCCACCAGCAGAGACAGCATGAACACTGAAGCTTTCTTT. As protein: CATSRDSMNTEAFF.

This clone ranks as medium-sized. The CDR3 region has the DNA TGTGCCAGCAGTTACTCCGGGACAGTATTACTTGGAAACACCATATATTTT. It specifies CASSYSGTVLLGNTIYF. V gene TRBV6-5 combines with J gene TRBJ1-3; 7 nucleotides align to TRBD1. This CDR3 is 17 amino acids long. Germline values: CDR1 MNHEY, CDR2 SVGAGI. Trimming took 0 bases from V and 3 from J; bases not matched to a gene: 8.

This clone showed up just once. The V and J genes are TRBV7-6 and TRBJ2-7; D remains unclear. V shed 6 bases and J shed 1 base, with 10 bases lying between them. The germline gives CDR1 SGHVS, CDR2 FNYEAQ. The CDR3 is 13 amino acids. CDR3 bases: TGTGCCAGCAGTTCACACATGTCCTACGAGCAGTACTTC. Translated, it gives CASSSHMSYEQYF.

The chain combines TRBV4-1 with TRBJ1-5; 11 positions agree with TRBD1. The CDR3 covers 16 residues. Trimming cost V 5 bases and J 5 bases; bases outside gene matches: 8. Germline lookup yields CDR1 MGHRA and CDR2 YSYEKL. The CDR3 reads CASSNKDRGLYQPQHF. The CDR3 region has the DNA TGCGCCAGCAGCAACAAGGACAGGGGGCTCTATCAGCCCCAGCATTTT.

The chain joins TRBV11-1 to TRBJ2-7; D ambiguous. V was shortened by 0 bases and J by 7 bases, with 19 bases between the two germline ends. There are 16 residues in the CDR3. Germline assignment: CDR1 SGHAT and CDR2 FQDESV (reference sequence). The DNA of the CDR3 is TGTGCCAGCAGCTTAGCGCTAGTCACGGTGATAGGGGAGCAGTACTTC. Translation: CASSLALVTVIGEQYF.

The sample holds many counts of this clone. The chain recombines TRBV27 with TRBJ2-1, with TRBD1 as a possible D gene (5 bases). V was clipped by 2 bases and J by 12 bases, with 26 bases between them. This CDR3 is 17 amino acids long. The germline V gene encodes CDR1 MNHEY and CDR2 SMNVEV (reference sequence). The CDR3 sequence is CASSLIRTSPEKIAQFF. CDR3 coding DNA: TGTGCCAGCAGTTTAATCCGGACAAGCCCGGAGAAAATCGCGCAGTTCTTC.

This clone was picked up many times. The chain carries TRBV5-1 and TRBJ2-1, with 7 bases aligning to TRBD2. Germline CDR1 SGHRS, CDR2 YFSETQ. The CDR3 has 16 amino acids. V shed 5 bases, J shed 5 bases, and the junction held 13 bases outside the gene matches. The DNA for the CDR3 is TGCGCCAGCAGGTCCCCTAGCGGAGGGGTCCACAATGAGCAGTTCTTC. Amino acids: CASRSPSGGVHNEQFF.

The J gene is TRBJ2-7, the V gene TRBV6-5; D uncertain. CDR3 length: 13 residues. Between the trimmed V and J ends, which lost 4 bases and 13 bases, there was a span of 20 bases. CDR1 MNHEY and CDR2 SVGAGI come from the germline V gene. The CDR3 sequence: CASSSANSFELYF. The DNA for the CDR3 is TGTGCCAGCAGTTCCGCCAACAGTTTCGAGCTTTACTTC.

This clone was recorded only once. The chain recombines TRBV30 with TRBJ2-3; D call uncertain. This CDR3 spans 13 amino acids. Between the trimmed V and J ends, which lost 3 bases and 4 bases, there was a span of 11 bases. The germline V gene has CDR1 GTSNPN and CDR2 SVGIG (reference sequence). The CDR3 is CAWSHDFSDTQYF. CDR3 DNA: TGTGCCTGGAGCCATGACTTTTCAGATACGCAGTATTTT.

This clone was detected many times. The genes are TRBV12-3 or TRBV12-4 and TRBJ1-2; D remains unclear. V dropped 6 bases and J dropped 4 bases, with 15 bases sitting between them. CDR3 length: 14 amino acids. CDR3 residues: CASSSRTRAYGYTF. In DNA, the CDR3 is TGTGCCAGCAGCTCCCGGACGAGGGCCTATGGCTACACCTTC.

This clone was counted a few times. V usage is TRBV27 and J usage is TRBJ1-1; a weak D match, TRBD1 (5 bases). Germline V gives CDR1 MNHEY, CDR2 SMNVEV (reference sequence). V gave up 6 bases and J gave up 0 bases, with 17 bases separating them. The length of the CDR3 is 16 residues. The CDR3 spells CASRAMTGRLNTEAFF. The DNA for the CDR3 is TGTGCCAGCAGGGCAATGACGGGACGTCTGAACACTGAAGCTTTCTTT.

This clone was seen many times. A much larger clonotype is one base distant, so this may be a read error. The chain uses TRBV9 and TRBJ2-7; D is unclear. Germline CDR1 is SGDLS and CDR2 is YYNGEE. The CDR3 extends over 13 amino acids. CDR3 nucleotides: TGTGCCAGCAGCCCGTCCCCGGGCTACGAGCAGTGCTTC. Amino acid sequence: CASSPSPGYEQCF.

Details on this clone: As the CDR3 is not closed by the conserved phenylalanine or tryptophan, this likely results from a read error. The chain uses TRBV20-1 and TRBJ2-7; weak D call: TRBD1 (5 bases). The V gene's germline CDR1 is DFQATT and CDR2 SNEGSKA (reference sequence). V dropped 5 bases and J dropped 2 bases, with 16 bases sitting between them. The CDR3 consists of 14 residues. CDR3 protein: CSAFRVLSPYEQYL. As DNA, the CDR3 is TGCAGTGCTTTCAGGGTTTTGAGTCCCTACGAGCAGTACTTA.

This clone was picked up many times. V usage is TRBV20-1 and J usage is TRBJ2-7, with D possibly TRBD2 on 7 matching bases. The CDR3 contains 17 residues. CDR1 is DFQATT and CDR2 is SNEGSKA in the germline V gene (reference sequence). V was clipped by 2 bases and J by 3 bases, with 23 bases between them. CDR3 region: CSARRKMAGALSYEQYF. The CDR3, as DNA: TGCAGTGCTAGAAGGAAAATGGCGGGGGCCTTAAGCTACGAGCAGTACTTC.